The present TCR beta chain was sequenced within a study of blood T cell repertoires in COVID-19. About the study: COVID-19 samples from acute and convalescent phases originated in the United States, Italy and Spain. T cells, B-cell-depleted T cells, or PBMCs supplied cDNA or gDNA.

This CDR3 is 15 amino acids long. V lost 0 bases to trimming and J lost 2 bases, with 10 bases between them. In germline, CDR1 is MNHNS, CDR2 SASEGT. Original methodology: Reference gene primer amplification in the assay estimated nucleated cell counts. Using immunoSEQ multiplex PCR, the repertoire was profiled, and TCRdb retains in-frame clones only, with some absent. The V and J calls and clone size were taken over from that table, and D and trimming were inferred from the DNA. The table lists 100,000 or so clones, 80% to 95% of them singletons. Sequences were obtained from peripheral blood. The V gene is TRBV6-1, the J gene TRBJ2-5; D uncertain. This TCR was sampled from a woman in her fifties or sixties in a cohort sampled during active COVID-19. CDR3 DNA sequence: TGTGCCAGCAGTGAAGCCCCAGGCCTTCAAGAGACCCAGTACTTC. This translates into CASSEAPGLQETQYF.